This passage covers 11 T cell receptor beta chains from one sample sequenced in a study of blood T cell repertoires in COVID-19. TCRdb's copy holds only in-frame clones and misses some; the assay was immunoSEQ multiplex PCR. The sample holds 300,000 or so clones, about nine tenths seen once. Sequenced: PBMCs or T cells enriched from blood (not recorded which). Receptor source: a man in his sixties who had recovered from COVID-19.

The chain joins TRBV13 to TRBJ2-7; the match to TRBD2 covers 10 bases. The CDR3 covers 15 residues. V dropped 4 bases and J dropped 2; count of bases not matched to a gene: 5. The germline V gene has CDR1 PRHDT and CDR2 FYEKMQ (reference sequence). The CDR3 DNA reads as TGTGCCAGCAGCTCAACTAGCGGGGAAGCCTACGAGCAGTACTTC. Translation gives CASSSTSGEAYEQYF.

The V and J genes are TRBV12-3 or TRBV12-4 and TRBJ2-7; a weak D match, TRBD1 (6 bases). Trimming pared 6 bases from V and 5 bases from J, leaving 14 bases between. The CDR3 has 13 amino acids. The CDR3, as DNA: TGTGCCAGCAGAAAACAGGGTTCCGACGAGCAGTACTTC. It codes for CASRKQGSDEQYF.

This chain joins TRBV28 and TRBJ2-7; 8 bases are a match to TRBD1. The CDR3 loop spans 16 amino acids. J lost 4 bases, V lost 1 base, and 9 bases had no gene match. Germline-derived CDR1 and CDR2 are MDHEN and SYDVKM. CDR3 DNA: TGTGCCAGCAGTTTATCGTCGGGACAGGCTTATTACGAGCAGTACTTC. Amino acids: CASSLSSGQAYYEQYF.

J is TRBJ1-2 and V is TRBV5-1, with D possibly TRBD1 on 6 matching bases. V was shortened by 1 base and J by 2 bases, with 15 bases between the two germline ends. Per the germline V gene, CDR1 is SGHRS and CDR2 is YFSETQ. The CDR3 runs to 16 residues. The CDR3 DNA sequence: TGCGCCAGCAGCTTGACCACGGGACAACTCAACTATGGCTACACCTTC. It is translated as CASSLTTGQLNYGYTF.

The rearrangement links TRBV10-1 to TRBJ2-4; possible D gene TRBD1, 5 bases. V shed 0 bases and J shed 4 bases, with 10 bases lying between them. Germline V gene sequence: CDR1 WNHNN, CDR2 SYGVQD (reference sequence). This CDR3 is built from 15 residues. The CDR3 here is CASSESMTVKNIQYF. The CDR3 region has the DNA TGCGCCAGCAGTGAGTCGATGACAGTAAAAAACATTCAGTACTTC.

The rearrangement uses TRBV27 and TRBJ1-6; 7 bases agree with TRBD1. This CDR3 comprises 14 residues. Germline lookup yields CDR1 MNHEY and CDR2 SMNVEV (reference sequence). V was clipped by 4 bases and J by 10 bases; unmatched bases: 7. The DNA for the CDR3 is TGTGCCAGCAGTTCCTTAAGGGGGCAATCACCCCTCCACTTT. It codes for CASSSLRGQSPLHF.

CDR3 sequence (DNA): TGTGCCAGTAGTCCCTGGACTAGCGGGAGGGTTGGGAACAATGAGCAGTTCTTC. Translation: CASSPWTSGRVGNNEQFF. The chain is built from TRBV19 and TRBJ2-1, with 15 bases fitting TRBD2. With 5 bases clipped from V and 5 bases from J, the junction kept 10 bases outside the gene matches. This CDR3 has 18 residues. CDR1 is LNHDA and CDR2 is SQIVND in the germline V gene (reference sequence).

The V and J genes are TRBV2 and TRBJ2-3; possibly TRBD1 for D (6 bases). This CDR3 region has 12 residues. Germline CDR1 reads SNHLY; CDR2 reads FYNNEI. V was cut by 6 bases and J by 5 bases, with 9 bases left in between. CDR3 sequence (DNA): TGTGCCAGCAGCGTGACAGGAGATACGCAGTATTTT. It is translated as CASSVTGDTQYF.

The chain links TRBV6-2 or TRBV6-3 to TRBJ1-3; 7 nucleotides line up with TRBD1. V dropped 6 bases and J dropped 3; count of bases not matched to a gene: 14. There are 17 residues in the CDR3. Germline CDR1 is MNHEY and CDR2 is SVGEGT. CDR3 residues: CASSRRPGTVDGNTIYF. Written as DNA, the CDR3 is TGTGCCAGCAGCCGCCGCCCCGGGACAGTCGATGGAAACACCATATATTTT.

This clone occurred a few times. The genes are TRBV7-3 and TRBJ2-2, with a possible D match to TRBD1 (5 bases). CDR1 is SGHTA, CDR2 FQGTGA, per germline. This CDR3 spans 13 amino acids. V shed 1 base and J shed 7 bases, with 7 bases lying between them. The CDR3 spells CASSLKGNGELFF. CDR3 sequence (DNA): TGTGCCAGCAGCTTAAAGGGGAACGGGGAGCTGTTTTTT.

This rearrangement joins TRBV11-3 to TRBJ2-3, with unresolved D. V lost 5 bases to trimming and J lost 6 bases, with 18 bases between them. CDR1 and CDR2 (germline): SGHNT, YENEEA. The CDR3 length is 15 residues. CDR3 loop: CASSRSAGASDTQYF. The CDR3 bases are TGTGCCAGCAGCCGATCGGCCGGAGCCAGTGATACGCAGTATTTT.